The clone carrying this T cell receptor (beta chain) was detected once. Its antigen is undetermined. The data originate from a study of T cell responses to AZD1222 COVID-19 vaccine. General study results and limits: With two AZD1222 doses given, Spike-specific TCR breadth and depth both rose. Spike-wide coverage was observed for vaccine-associated CD4 TCRs, with dominant responses at 160-218 and 743-854.

Germline V CDR1 and CDR2: MDHEN, SYDVKM. Trimming took off 6 bases at V and 0 bases at J, with 14 bases between the two ends. This CDR3 has 15 residues. Using immunoSEQ multiplex PCR, the repertoire was profiled, and TCRdb retains in-frame clones only, with some absent. The data hold some 150,000 clones, with 85% to 95% observed a single time. The chain links TRBV28 to TRBJ1-1; a possible D gene is TRBD1 (5 bases). The input for sequencing was peripheral blood, taken on day 0 of MenACWY control vaccination. This clonotype was sampled from an adult in good health. The CDR3 sequence: CASRPSTGMNTEAFF. Here the CDR3 DNA reads TGTGCCAGCAGACCCTCTACAGGAATGAACACTGAAGCTTTCTTT.